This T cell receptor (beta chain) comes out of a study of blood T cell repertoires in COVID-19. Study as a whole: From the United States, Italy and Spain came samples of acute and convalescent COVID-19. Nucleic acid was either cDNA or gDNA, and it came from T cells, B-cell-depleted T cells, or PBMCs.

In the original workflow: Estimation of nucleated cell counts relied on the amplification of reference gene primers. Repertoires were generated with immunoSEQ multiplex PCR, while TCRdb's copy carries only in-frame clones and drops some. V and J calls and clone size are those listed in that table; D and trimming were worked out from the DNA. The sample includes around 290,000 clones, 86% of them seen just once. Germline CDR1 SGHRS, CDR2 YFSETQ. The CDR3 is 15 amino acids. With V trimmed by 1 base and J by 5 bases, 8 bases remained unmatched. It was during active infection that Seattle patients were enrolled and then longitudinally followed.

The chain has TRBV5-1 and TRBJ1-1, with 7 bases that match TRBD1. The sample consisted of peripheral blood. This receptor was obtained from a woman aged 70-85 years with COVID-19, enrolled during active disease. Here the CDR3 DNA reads TGCGCCAGCAGCTTGCTGGGACAGCAAGGGACTGAAGCTTTCTTT. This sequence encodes CASSLLGQQGTEAFF.